This TCR beta chain was captured by sequencing in a study of radiotherapy plus CTLA-4 blockade in lung cancer. Study-level information: Of the patients, 15% to 20% showed objective responses and roughly 30% attained disease control. General observations from the study: Radiotherapy was combined with ipilimumab, and tumor-derived TCR clones then expanded in blood.

As for this clone: Its target is unknown.

The study treated chemo-refractory metastatic non-small-cell lung cancer patients with focal radiation plus ipilimumab CTLA-4 blockade. Profiled with immunoSEQ multiplex PCR; TCRdb holds only in-frame clones, not every one. This table holds some 30,000 clones, around 74% found once. This clonotype originated in a human donor with non-small cell lung cancer that progressed on radiotherapy plus ipilimumab. This material consisted of peripheral blood, taken from a patient treated with radiotherapy plus ipilimumab.

The chain's CDR3 is CASSSPSGSTTEQFF. In DNA, the CDR3 is TGTGCCAGCAGCAGTCCCAGCGGGAGTACTACCGAGCAGTTCTTC. V usage is TRBV21-1 and J usage is TRBJ2-1; the table gives TRBD2 as D, unverified against the DNA. TRBV21-1 is classified as a pseudogene. The CDR3 is 15 residues long.